The 14 T cell receptor beta chains below all came from one sample that was sequenced in a study of T-cell memory formation after mild COVID-19. TCRdb recomputed calls from the 5' RACE reads with MiXCR, one row per CDR3 protein. The sample records 350,000 or so distinct CDR3 sequences, 20% to 25% being singletons. Material: PBMCs or a T cell subset sorted from them (not recorded which). All receptors come from a man between 18 and 29 years old who had mild COVID-19 (a few samples of this study predate the infection). Cell type and time point are not known.

V is TRBV4-1 and J is TRBJ2-5; TRBD2 agrees at 12 bases. The V segment lost 1 base and the J segment 4 bases; nucleotides outside the gene matches: 7. The CDR3 spans 17 residues. Germline V gene data show CDR1 as MGHRA and CDR2 as YSYEKL. The CDR3 DNA reads as TGCGCCAGCAGCCAAGTGGGTCTAGCGGGGGGGCTAGAGACCCAGTACTTC. Protein product: CASSQVGLAGGLETQYF.

The rearrangement links TRBV4-3 to TRBJ2-1, with D tentatively TRBD2 (6 bases). V was trimmed by 0 bases and J by 6 bases, leaving 12 bases between them. Germline V gene data show CDR1 as LGHNA and CDR2 as YSLEER. This CDR3 is built from 15 residues. CDR3 protein: CASSQDQRRGNEQFF. The CDR3 region has the DNA TGCGCCAGCAGCCAAGATCAAAGGAGGGGCAATGAGCAGTTCTTC.

The chain is built from TRBV2 and TRBJ2-1; tentative D call: TRBD1 (6 bases). The CDR3 runs 15 residues. Germline values: CDR1 SNHLY, CDR2 FYNNEI. The V end lost 3 bases, the J end lost 0 bases, and 9 bases lay between the germline ends. CDR3 amino acids: CASSESRGSYNEQFF. In DNA form, the CDR3 reads TGTGCCAGCAGTGAGTCCAGGGGCTCCTACAATGAGCAGTTCTTC.

This clonotype turned up a few times. CDR3 amino acids: CASSLGLRNQPQHF. The CDR3 bases are TGCGCCAGCAGCTTGGGTTTGCGCAATCAGCCCCAGCATTTT. The chain recombines TRBV5-1 with TRBJ1-5, with D uncertain. This CDR3 comprises 14 residues. In germline, CDR1 is SGHRS, CDR2 YFSETQ. The V end was cut by 0 bases, the J end by 2 bases, with 6 bases between.

The J gene is TRBJ2-5, the V gene TRBV24-1; the D call may be TRBD1 or TRBD2 (5 bases each). This CDR3 contains 15 residues. CDR1 is KGHDR, CDR2 SFDVKD, per germline. The ends were cut back, 4 bases at V and 5 bases at J, with 16 bases in the middle. This CDR3 reads CATSDPGPFAETQYF. The CDR3 bases are TGTGCCACCAGTGACCCGGGACCTTTCGCGGAGACCCAGTACTTC.

This clonotype appeared a few times. The chain recombines TRBV28 with TRBJ1-6; weak D call: TRBD1 (5 bases). Deletions cut 6 bases from V and 14 bases from J, with 20 bases between. The germline gives CDR1 MDHEN, CDR2 SYDVKM. This CDR3 has 14 residues. CDR3 residues: CASSPGSSNLALHF. The CDR3 DNA reads TGTGCCAGCAGCCCAGGGTCCTCAAATTTGGCCCTCCACTTT.

This clonotype was counted at least ten times. This chain joins TRBV2 and TRBJ2-1; D is ambiguous. Deletions cut 6 bases from V and 3 bases from J, with 3 bases between. Germline lookup yields CDR1 SNHLY and CDR2 FYNNEI. The CDR3 totals 11 residues. In DNA, the CDR3 is TGTGCCAGCAGATACTACAATGAGCAGTTCTTC. Amino acid sequence: CASRYYNEQFF.

The CDR3 loop reads CASSLRGQEGNTEAFF. The CDR3 nucleotides read TGCGCCAGCAGCCTACGGGGACAGGAGGGGAACACTGAAGCTTTCTTT. This sequence joins TRBV5-1 and TRBJ1-1; 8 nucleotides match TRBD1. This CDR3 has 16 residues. V gave up 4 bases and J gave up 1 base; unmatched junction bases: 9. Germline V gene lookup returns CDR1 SGHRS and CDR2 YFSETQ.

In its sample, this clonotype was seen a few times. The gene calls are TRBV20-1 and TRBJ2-5, with 10 positions matching TRBD2. Germline trimming cut 4 bases from V and 1 base from J; bases unmatched to any gene: 9. The CDR3 is 16 residues long. The germline CDR1 and CDR2 sequences are DFQATT and SNEGSKA (reference sequence). CDR3 in amino acids: CSATNPSGGGQETQYF. DNA of the CDR3: TGCAGTGCTACCAACCCTAGCGGGGGAGGCCAAGAGACCCAGTACTTC.

The chain recombines TRBV5-8 with TRBJ1-2, with TRBD1 matching 7 bases. The CDR3 totals 12 residues. Germline values: CDR1 SGHTS, CDR2 YDEGEE. With V trimmed by 7 bases and J by 4 bases, 4 bases remained unmatched. The CDR3 bases are TGTGCCAGCCGGGACAGCTTCTATGGCTACACCTTC. Protein product: CASRDSFYGYTF.

This clonotype was counted a few times. The V call is TRBV20-1, the J call TRBJ2-7; D ambiguous. The germline V gene has CDR1 DFQATT and CDR2 SNEGSKA (reference sequence). CDR3 length: 14 amino acids. V was cut by 3 bases and J by 5 bases, with 17 bases left in between. DNA of the CDR3: TGCAGTGCTAGGCGACCCCGGCAGGATCACGAGCAGTACGTC. Amino acids: CSARRPRQDHEQYV.

The chain combines TRBV7-2 with TRBJ2-5; 9 nucleotides agree with TRBD2. From germline, CDR1 is SGHTA and CDR2 FQGNSA. The CDR3 length is 16 residues. Trimming cost V 0 bases and J 2 bases; bases outside gene matches: 4. CDR3 amino acids: CASSLAYSGGQETQYF. The CDR3 DNA follows: TGTGCCAGCAGCTTAGCGTATAGCGGGGGACAAGAGACCCAGTACTTC.

The genes are TRBV5-1 and TRBJ1-1, with D unresolved. The CDR3 has 14 amino acids. The germline V gene encodes CDR1 SGHRS and CDR2 YFSETQ. V was clipped by 1 base and J by 5 bases, with 12 bases between them. The CDR3 loop reads CASSLNSGGTEAFF. DNA for the CDR3: TGCGCCAGCAGCTTGAACTCGGGAGGGACTGAAGCTTTCTTT. Together with reference TRBV5-1 and TRBJ1-1, the CDR3 gives the full variable domain: KAGVTQTPRYLIKTRGQQVTLSCSPISGHRSVSWYQQTPGQGLQFLFEYFSETQRNKGNFPGRFSGRQFSNSRSEMNVSTLELGDSALYLCASSLNSGGTEAFFGQGTRLTVV.

This clonotype was counted many times. The chain couples TRBV29-1 to TRBJ2-1, with no clear D. The CDR3 consists of 12 residues. Trimming stripped 4 bases from V and 8 bases from J, with 12 bases between. Per germline, CDR1 SQVTM and CDR2 ANQGSEA. In nucleotides, the CDR3 is TGCAGCGTTGCTAGTCCTTGGGATGAGCAGTTCTTC. Amino acids: CSVASPWDEQFF.